This T cell receptor (beta chain) was sequenced for a study of control samples from healthy donors and cancer patients. Libraries were prepared by immunoSEQ multiplex PCR; TCRdb keeps only in-frame clonotypes and omits some of them. Of about 94,000 clones in the sample, 90% were seen once. The CDR3 has 15 amino acids. V lost 3 bases, J lost 0 bases, and 9 bases lay in between. The germline V gene has CDR1 SNHLY and CDR2 FYNNEI. This clonotype was sampled from a woman in her late teens or twenties in good health. The sequenced sample consisted of blood. The chain uses TRBV2 and TRBJ1-5; D gene unclear. CDR3 in amino acids: CASSERRYSNQPQHF. CDR3 nucleotides: TGTGCCAGCAGTGAGAGAAGATATAGCAATCAGCCCCAGCATTTT. The entire variable domain, with the rest obtained from reference TRBV2 and TRBJ1-5, is as follows: EPEVTQTPSHQVTQMGQEVILRCVPISNHLYFYWYRQILGQKVEFLVSFYNNEISEKSEIFDDQFSVERPDGSNFTLKIRSTKLEDSAMYFCASSERRYSNQPQHFGDGTRLSIL.